A selection of T cell receptor beta chains follows, all from one sample in a study of regulatory T cells in long-lasting Graves disease. TCRdb reanalysed the multiplex PCR reads using MiXCR and keeps one entry per CDR3 protein. The sample records a few hundred thousand distinct CDR3 sequences, under 25% being singletons. The starting material was peripheral blood mononuclear cells (PBMCs), obtained when the disease was refractory, from a patient treated with antithyroid drugs. The source of these receptors is a female donor with Graves disease. The CDR3 runs from the conserved cysteine through the conserved F or W. The D gene is left open where the match is weak. Clone size is stated in some rows and not others, as once, few, many or a class when expanded.

clone size: -; D gene: -; V gene: TRBV28; J gene: TRBJ2-3; CDR3 protein: CASSFTSAGTDTQYF; CDR3 DNA: TGTGCCAGCAGTTTTACATCGGCGGGCACAGATACGCAGTATTTT
clone size: many; D gene: TRBD1; V gene: TRBV5-1; J gene: TRBJ2-7; CDR3 protein: CASSSGQGVLEQYF; CDR3 DNA: TGCGCCAGCAGCTCGGGACAGGGGGTACTCGAGCAGTACTTC
clone size: -; D gene: -; V gene: TRBV2; J gene: TRBJ2-5; CDR3 protein: CASRVTAAAYMQETQYF; CDR3 DNA: TGTGCCAGCAGAGTGACGGCGGCAGCTTACATGCAAGAGACCCAGTACTTC
clone size: -; D gene: -; V gene: TRBV28; J gene: TRBJ1-3; CDR3 protein: CASSYTEFSGNTIYF; CDR3 DNA: TGTGCCAGCAGTTACACAGAATTCTCTGGAAACACCATATATTTT
clone size: many; D gene: -; V gene: TRBV27; J gene: TRBJ2-6; CDR3 protein: CASLGGANVLTF; CDR3 DNA: TGTGCCAGCTTGGGGGGGGCCAACGTCCTGACTTTC
clone size: -; D gene: -; V gene: TRBV7-2; J gene: TRBJ2-3; CDR3 protein: CASRDVRGTDTQYF; CDR3 DNA: TGTGCCAGCAGAGACGTTAGGGGCACAGATACGCAGTATTTT
clone size: many; D gene: -; V gene: TRBV28; J gene: TRBJ2-7; CDR3 protein: CASSGNGTPGVGEQYF; CDR3 DNA: TGTGCCAGCAGTGGCAACGGGACACCGGGCGTGGGAGAGCAGTACTTC
clone size: few; D gene: TRBD1; V gene: TRBV20-1; J gene: TRBJ1-2; CDR3 protein: CSATPRGQTNYGYTF; CDR3 DNA: TGCAGTGCTACCCCCAGGGGACAGACTAACTATGGCTACACCTTC
clone size: many; D gene: -; V gene: TRBV15; J gene: TRBJ2-7; CDR3 protein: CATSRARGRLDEQYF; CDR3 DNA: TGTGCCACCAGCAGAGCCCGAGGGAGGCTCGACGAGCAGTACTTC
clone size: -; D gene: -; V gene: TRBV2; J gene: TRBJ1-2; CDR3 protein: CASSPGAWGYTF; CDR3 DNA: TGTGCCAGCAGCCCGGGGGCCTGGGGGTACACCTTC
clone size: many; D gene: -; V gene: TRBV7-9; J gene: TRBJ1-4; CDR3 protein: CASSSRGTREKLFF; CDR3 DNA: TGTGCCAGCAGCTCGAGGGGGACAAGGGAAAAACTGTTTTTT
clone size: -; D gene: TRBD1; V gene: TRBV5-6; J gene: TRBJ2-4; CDR3 protein: CASSWDRANIQYF; CDR3 DNA: TGTGCCAGCAGCTGGGACAGGGCCAACATTCAGTACTTC
clone size: many; D gene: TRBD1; V gene: TRBV10-3; J gene: TRBJ2-2; CDR3 protein: CAIRPQGVVAGELFF; CDR3 DNA: TGTGCCATCAGGCCTCAGGGGGTTGTGGCCGGGGAGCTGTTTTTT
clone size: few; D gene: TRBD2; V gene: TRBV20-1; J gene: TRBJ2-7; CDR3 protein: CSGTSGREQYF; CDR3 DNA: TGCAGTGGGACTAGCGGGAGGGAGCAGTACTTC
clone size: many; D gene: -; V gene: TRBV28; J gene: TRBJ1-1; CDR3 protein: CASSFGGGRGTEAFF; CDR3 DNA: TGTGCCAGCAGTTTCGGAGGGGGGCGAGGCACTGAAGCTTTCTTT
clone size: many; D gene: -; V gene: TRBV7-2; J gene: TRBJ2-7; CDR3 protein: CASSISGQSSYEQYF; CDR3 DNA: TGTGCCAGCAGCATCTCCGGGCAGTCCTCCTACGAGCAGTACTTC
clone size: few; D gene: -; V gene: TRBV6-2/TRBV6-3; J gene: TRBJ1-2; CDR3 protein: CASSYDGDLVYGYAF; CDR3 DNA: TGTGCCAGCAGTTACGATGGGGACCTGGTCTATGGCTACGCCTTC
clone size: many; D gene: TRBD1; V gene: TRBV12-3/TRBV12-4; J gene: TRBJ2-7; CDR3 protein: CASSHSDRGGVEQYF; CDR3 DNA: TGTGCCAGCAGCCACTCGGACAGGGGAGGCGTCGAGCAGTACTTC
clone size: -; D gene: TRBD2; V gene: TRBV6-1; J gene: TRBJ2-2; CDR3 protein: CASFHTASGRVKELFF; CDR3 DNA: TGTGCCAGCTTCCATACGGCTAGCGGGAGAGTGAAGGAGCTGTTTTTT
clone size: -; D gene: TRBD2; V gene: TRBV20-1; J gene: TRBJ2-7; CDR3 protein: CSARASGISQQYF; CDR3 DNA: TGCAGTGCTAGGGCTAGCGGGATATCCCAGCAGTACTTC
clone size: few; D gene: -; V gene: TRBV28; J gene: TRBJ2-1; CDR3 protein: CASSPPQDYNEQFF; CDR3 DNA: TGTGCCAGCAGTCCCCCGCAGGACTACAATGAGCAGTTCTTC
clone size: -; D gene: -; V gene: TRBV7-9; J gene: TRBJ2-2; CDR3 protein: CASSHPGARWTGELFF; CDR3 DNA: TGTGCCAGCAGCCATCCGGGAGCACGATGGACCGGGGAGCTGTTTTTT
clone size: few; D gene: -; V gene: TRBV12-3/TRBV12-4; J gene: TRBJ1-3; CDR3 protein: CASNLGEAFGNTIYF; CDR3 DNA: TGTGCCAGCAACCTAGGGGAAGCCTTTGGAAACACCATATATTTT
clone size: -; D gene: -; V gene: TRBV28; J gene: TRBJ2-1; CDR3 protein: CASSFWTVNYNEQFF; CDR3 DNA: TGTGCCAGCAGTTTTTGGACAGTGAATTACAATGAGCAGTTCTTC
clone size: many; D gene: TRBD1; V gene: TRBV28; J gene: TRBJ1-2; CDR3 protein: CASSPPDRGGYGYTF; CDR3 DNA: TGTGCCAGCAGTCCACCCGACAGGGGAGGCTATGGCTACACCTTC
clone size: many; D gene: -; V gene: TRBV11-2; J gene: TRBJ2-7; CDR3 protein: CASSSQYEQYF; CDR3 DNA: TGTGCCAGCAGCTCCCAATACGAGCAGTACTTC
clone size: few; D gene: TRBD2; V gene: TRBV7-9; J gene: TRBJ2-1; CDR3 protein: CASSPRTSGRVYNEQFF; CDR3 DNA: TGTGCCAGCAGCCCCAGGACTAGCGGGAGGGTGTACAATGAGCAGTTCTTC
clone size: -; D gene: TRBD2; V gene: TRBV10-1; J gene: TRBJ2-2; CDR3 protein: CASEPQRTRNTGELFF; CDR3 DNA: TGCGCCAGCGAACCACAAAGGACTAGGAACACCGGGGAGCTGTTTTTT
clone size: many; D gene: TRBD1; V gene: TRBV28; J gene: TRBJ2-7; CDR3 protein: CASSQRQGVSYEQYF; CDR3 DNA: TGTGCCAGCAGTCAAAGACAGGGCGTCTCCTACGAGCAGTACTTC
clone size: -; D gene: TRBD1; V gene: TRBV2; J gene: TRBJ2-3; CDR3 protein: CASRRRTGDTDTRYF; CDR3 DNA: TGTGCCAGCAGGAGACGGACAGGGGATACAGATACGCGGTATTTT
clone size: once; D gene: -; V gene: TRBV2; J gene: TRBJ1-4; CDR3 protein: CASSEFLNEKLFF; CDR3 DNA: TGTGCCAGCAGTGAATTTCTTAATGAAAAACTGTTTTTT
clone size: few; D gene: -; V gene: TRBV20-1; J gene: TRBJ1-5; CDR3 protein: CSAGGGSQPQHF; CDR3 DNA: TGCAGTGCTGGGGGGGGGTCCCAGCCCCAGCATTTT
clone size: many; D gene: TRBD1; V gene: TRBV27; J gene: TRBJ2-7; CDR3 protein: CASSPGTGSSHEQYF; CDR3 DNA: TGTGCCAGCAGTCCCGGGACAGGGTCTAGCCACGAGCAGTACTTC
clone size: -; D gene: -; V gene: TRBV7-2; J gene: TRBJ2-7; CDR3 protein: CASSLNPGSVYEQYF; CDR3 DNA: TGTGCCAGCAGCTTAAATCCAGGGAGTGTCTACGAGCAGTACTTC
clone size: many; D gene: -; V gene: TRBV2; J gene: TRBJ2-7; CDR3 protein: CASKSFGTALEQYF; CDR3 DNA: TGTGCCAGCAAGAGCTTCGGGACCGCCCTCGAGCAGTACTTC
clone size: many; D gene: TRBD1; V gene: TRBV15; J gene: TRBJ2-7; CDR3 protein: CATSLRQGARGEQYF; CDR3 DNA: TGTGCCACCAGCCTGAGACAGGGGGCGCGGGGCGAGCAGTACTTC
clone size: many; D gene: TRBD2; V gene: TRBV28; J gene: TRBJ2-7; CDR3 protein: CASSFYSGRAYEQYF; CDR3 DNA: TGTGCCAGCAGTTTCTATAGCGGGAGGGCCTACGAGCAGTACTTC
clone size: many; D gene: -; V gene: TRBV10-1; J gene: TRBJ1-2; CDR3 protein: CASSEYQNYGYTF; CDR3 DNA: TGCGCCAGCAGTGAGTACCAGAACTATGGCTACACCTTC
clone size: few; D gene: TRBD2; V gene: TRBV5-1; J gene: TRBJ2-2; CDR3 protein: CASSDTGLAGSGELFF; CDR3 DNA: TGCGCCAGCAGCGACACGGGACTAGCGGGATCCGGGGAGCTGTTTTTT
clone size: -; D gene: -; V gene: TRBV29-1; J gene: TRBJ2-2; CDR3 protein: CSVAAQAGELFF; CDR3 DNA: TGCAGCGTTGCAGCACAAGCCGGGGAGCTGTTTTTT
clone size: -; D gene: -; V gene: TRBV5-5; J gene: TRBJ2-6; CDR3 protein: CASSLWPPGANVLTF; CDR3 DNA: TGTGCCAGCAGCTTGTGGCCACCTGGGGCCAACGTCCTGACTTTC
clone size: few; D gene: TRBD2; V gene: TRBV27; J gene: TRBJ2-3; CDR3 protein: CASRFSGAGDTQYF; CDR3 DNA: TGTGCCAGCAGATTTAGCGGGGCAGGAGATACGCAGTATTTT
clone size: few; D gene: TRBD1; V gene: TRBV5-1; J gene: TRBJ2-2; CDR3 protein: CASSFLLSDRAYTGELFF; CDR3 DNA: TGCGCCAGCAGCTTCCTACTATCTGACAGGGCCTACACCGGGGAGCTGTTTTTT
clone size: -; D gene: TRBD1; V gene: TRBV6-1; J gene: TRBJ2-2; CDR3 protein: CASSERLGTGYSGELFF; CDR3 DNA: TGTGCCAGCAGTGAACGGTTGGGGACAGGGTATTCCGGGGAGCTGTTTTTT
clone size: -; D gene: -; V gene: TRBV2; J gene: TRBJ2-5; CDR3 protein: CASSLFGGTETQYF; CDR3 DNA: TGTGCCAGCAGCTTATTTGGGGGAACAGAGACCCAGTACTTC